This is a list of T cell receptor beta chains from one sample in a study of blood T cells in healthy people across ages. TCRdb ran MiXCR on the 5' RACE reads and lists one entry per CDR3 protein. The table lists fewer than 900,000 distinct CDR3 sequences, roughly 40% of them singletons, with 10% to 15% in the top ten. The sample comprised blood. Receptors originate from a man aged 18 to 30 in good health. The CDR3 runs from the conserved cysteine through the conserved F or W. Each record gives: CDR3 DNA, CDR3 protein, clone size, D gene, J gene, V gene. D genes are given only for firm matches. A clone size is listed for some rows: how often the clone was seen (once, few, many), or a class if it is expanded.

CDR3 DNA: TGTGCCAGCAGCCAACTCCCTCGTCCCGGGACAGGGAGCAATGAGCAGTTCTTC
CDR3 protein: CASSQLPRPGTGSNEQFF
clone size: few
D gene: TRBD1
J gene: TRBJ2-1
V gene: TRBV4-2

CDR3 DNA: TGTGCCAGCAGTTTCCACGATGGACAGGGTCGGGAGACCCAGTACTTC
CDR3 protein: CASSFHDGQGRETQYF
clone size: -
D gene: TRBD1
J gene: TRBJ2-5
V gene: TRBV27

CDR3 DNA: TGCGCCAGCAGCTTGTGGCTAGGGGGGACTAGCGGGGATAATGAGCAGTTCTTC
CDR3 protein: CASSLWLGGTSGDNEQFF
clone size: few
D gene: TRBD2
J gene: TRBJ2-1
V gene: TRBV5-1

CDR3 DNA: TGTGCCAGCAGGGGACCGAACACTGAAGCTTTCTTT
CDR3 protein: CASRGPNTEAFF
clone size: many
D gene: -
J gene: TRBJ1-1
V gene: TRBV6-5

CDR3 DNA: TGTGCCAGCAGTTTATCGACCCAGGGAGGCTATGGCTACACCTTC
CDR3 protein: CASSLSTQGGYGYTF
clone size: -
D gene: -
J gene: TRBJ1-2
V gene: TRBV27

CDR3 DNA: TGCAGTGCTCTGGACATGGGAATTTTCCAAGAGACCCAGTACTTC
CDR3 protein: CSALDMGIFQETQYF
clone size: -
D gene: -
J gene: TRBJ2-5
V gene: TRBV20-1

CDR3 DNA: TGTGCCAGCAGCCAAGATGGAGGGACATTCGTCTACGAGCAGTACTTC
CDR3 protein: CASSQDGGTFVYEQYF
clone size: -
D gene: -
J gene: TRBJ2-7
V gene: TRBV4-2

CDR3 DNA: TGTGCCAGCAGCCCCAAGACAGTTATCATGAACACTGAAGCTTTCTTT
CDR3 protein: CASSPKTVIMNTEAFF
clone size: -
D gene: -
J gene: TRBJ1-1
V gene: TRBV14

CDR3 DNA: TGTGCCAGCAGTTACTATAAGGTTAGGAACACTGAAGCTTTCTTT
CDR3 protein: CASSYYKVRNTEAFF
clone size: -
D gene: -
J gene: TRBJ1-1
V gene: TRBV6-5

CDR3 DNA: TGTGCCAGCCAGACCACCATGGGACAGGCAACAAATCAGCCCCAGCATTTT
CDR3 protein: CASQTTMGQATNQPQHF
clone size: -
D gene: TRBD1
J gene: TRBJ1-5
V gene: TRBV28

CDR3 DNA: TGCAGCGTCCAGACGGTTCTGACAGACCCGGCCGGGGAGCTGTTTTTT
CDR3 protein: CSVQTVLTDPAGELFF
clone size: few
D gene: -
J gene: TRBJ2-2
V gene: TRBV29-1

CDR3 DNA: TGTGCCAGCAGCCCCTTGGACAGGGGGCAGGAAGAGACCCAGTTCTTC
CDR3 protein: CASSPLDRGQEETQFF
clone size: few
D gene: TRBD1
J gene: TRBJ2-1
V gene: TRBV4-2

CDR3 DNA: TGTGCCAGCAGCCCCGACAGATTAGATGGCTACACCTTC
CDR3 protein: CASSPDRLDGYTF
clone size: many
D gene: -
J gene: TRBJ1-2
V gene: TRBV7-2

CDR3 DNA: TGTGCCAGCAGACTTAGGCACACCCTGGACACTGAAGCTTTCTTT
CDR3 protein: CASRLRHTLDTEAFF
clone size: -
D gene: -
J gene: TRBJ1-1
V gene: TRBV28

CDR3 DNA: TGTGCCAGCAGTTACTCCGGGGGACTGGGGCCATCCTACAATGAGCAGTTCTTC
CDR3 protein: CASSYSGGLGPSYNEQFF
clone size: many
D gene: -
J gene: TRBJ2-1
V gene: TRBV6-5

CDR3 DNA: TGTGCCAGCAGCTTGGAACTACTTATCAATGAGCAGTTCTTC
CDR3 protein: CASSLELLINEQFF
clone size: -
D gene: -
J gene: TRBJ2-1
V gene: TRBV5-5

CDR3 DNA: TGTGCCACCAGCAGAGAAATGAACACTGAAGCTTTCTTT
CDR3 protein: CATSREMNTEAFF
clone size: -
D gene: -
J gene: TRBJ1-1
V gene: TRBV15

CDR3 DNA: TGTGCCAGCAGTTACGGGACAGGGAGTGGCTACACCTTC
CDR3 protein: CASSYGTGSGYTF
clone size: many
D gene: TRBD1
J gene: TRBJ1-2
V gene: TRBV6-5

CDR3 DNA: TGCGCCAGCAGCTTCGGACAGCGGCGTAATTCACCCCTCCACTTT
CDR3 protein: CASSFGQRRNSPLHF
clone size: -
D gene: -
J gene: TRBJ1-6
V gene: TRBV5-1

CDR3 DNA: TGCAGTGCTAGGCCGGGGCCTAACACCGGGGAGCTGTTTTTT
CDR3 protein: CSARPGPNTGELFF
clone size: -
D gene: -
J gene: TRBJ2-2
V gene: TRBV20-1

CDR3 DNA: TGTGCCAGCAGGTTCTCCGGGTCCTCGTCCGGATACGAGCAGTACTTC
CDR3 protein: CASRFSGSSSGYEQYF
clone size: few
D gene: -
J gene: TRBJ2-7
V gene: TRBV12-3/TRBV12-4

CDR3 DNA: TGTGCCAGTTCTACAGGCTACTCTGGGGCCAACGTCCTGACTTTC
CDR3 protein: CASSTGYSGANVLTF
clone size: many
D gene: -
J gene: TRBJ2-6
V gene: TRBV13

CDR3 DNA: TGTGCCACCAGCGCCGGACTAGCGGGGGACACCGGGGAGCTGTTTTTT
CDR3 protein: CATSAGLAGDTGELFF
clone size: -
D gene: TRBD2
J gene: TRBJ2-2
V gene: TRBV15

CDR3 DNA: TGTGCCAGCAGCTCCAGGGGGCGCGTAGATACGCAGTATTTT
CDR3 protein: CASSSRGRVDTQYF
clone size: -
D gene: TRBD1
J gene: TRBJ2-3
V gene: TRBV11-2

CDR3 DNA: TGTGCCATCAGTGAATACAGGGAGGAGACTGAAGCTTTCTTT
CDR3 protein: CAISEYREETEAFF
clone size: -
D gene: -
J gene: TRBJ1-1
V gene: TRBV10-3

CDR3 DNA: TGTGCCAGCAGCCAAGAGGATGGACAGGGGTTCAATGAGCAGTACTTC
CDR3 protein: CASSQEDGQGFNEQYF
clone size: -
D gene: TRBD1
J gene: TRBJ2-7
V gene: TRBV4-2

CDR3 DNA: TGCAGTGCTAGACATAGGCAGTTGTCCACCGGGGAGCTGTTTTTT
CDR3 protein: CSARHRQLSTGELFF
clone size: once
D gene: -
J gene: TRBJ2-2
V gene: TRBV20-1

CDR3 DNA: TGTGCCAGCAGCCAGGGGACAGGGGGCAACACCGGGGAGCTGTTTTTT
CDR3 protein: CASSQGTGGNTGELFF
clone size: -
D gene: TRBD1
J gene: TRBJ2-2
V gene: TRBV4-2

CDR3 DNA: TGTGCCAGCAACACACAAGGGTCGGACGAGCAGTACTTC
CDR3 protein: CASNTQGSDEQYF
clone size: many
D gene: -
J gene: TRBJ2-7
V gene: TRBV6-6

CDR3 DNA: TGCAGCATGACAGGGGATGGCAATGAGCAGTACTTC
CDR3 protein: CSMTGDGNEQYF
clone size: -
D gene: TRBD1
J gene: TRBJ2-5
V gene: TRBV29-1

CDR3 DNA: TGCAGCGTTGAAGACAGGGGGAATTGCAATGAGCAGTTCTTC
CDR3 protein: CSVEDRGNCNEQFF
clone size: -
D gene: TRBD1
J gene: TRBJ2-1
V gene: TRBV29-1

CDR3 DNA: TGTGCCAGTACCCCAGCAATGAACACTGAAGCTTTCTTT
CDR3 protein: CASTPAMNTEAFF
clone size: few
D gene: -
J gene: TRBJ1-1
V gene: TRBV19

CDR3 DNA: TGTGCCAGCAGTGAAGTTAGCAGGGTCTATGGCTACACCTTC
CDR3 protein: CASSEVSRVYGYTF
clone size: -
D gene: -
J gene: TRBJ1-2
V gene: TRBV2

CDR3 DNA: TGTGCCAGCAGCGCGATTGACAGGGCTGAGCAGTACTTC
CDR3 protein: CASSAIDRAEQYF
clone size: few
D gene: TRBD1
J gene: TRBJ2-5
V gene: TRBV27

CDR3 DNA: TGTGCCAGCAGCGGCACAGGGGGCACTGAAGCTTTCTTT
CDR3 protein: CASSGTGGTEAFF
clone size: few
D gene: TRBD1
J gene: TRBJ1-1
V gene: TRBV7-2

CDR3 DNA: TGCGCCAGCAGCCACCCGGGACTCGGCAATGAGCAGTACTTC
CDR3 protein: CASSHPGLGNEQYF
clone size: few
D gene: -
J gene: TRBJ2-5
V gene: TRBV4-3

CDR3 DNA: TGTGCCAGCAGTTACGGGCAGATTTACACCGGGGAGCTGTTTTTT
CDR3 protein: CASSYGQIYTGELFF
clone size: few
D gene: -
J gene: TRBJ2-2
V gene: TRBV6-5

CDR3 DNA: TGTGCCACACTCAGGGAGATGACAGGGGTTGACACTGAAGCTTTCTTT
CDR3 protein: CATLREMTGVDTEAFF
clone size: -
D gene: TRBD1
J gene: TRBJ1-1
V gene: TRBV10-3

CDR3 DNA: TGTGCCATCAGTGAGTCGCAGGCGTACCAAGAGACCCAGTACTTC
CDR3 protein: CAISESQAYQETQYF
clone size: few
D gene: -
J gene: TRBJ2-5
V gene: TRBV10-3

CDR3 DNA: TGTGCCAGCAGTTTCCAGGGTATAGGGAATGAGCAGTTCTTC
CDR3 protein: CASSFQGIGNEQFF
clone size: few
D gene: -
J gene: TRBJ2-1
V gene: TRBV12-3/TRBV12-4

CDR3 DNA: TGTGCCACCAGCAGAGGTCAGGGGCGGGAAGCTTTCTTT
CDR3 protein: CATSRGQGREAFF
clone size: -
D gene: -
J gene: TRBJ1-1
V gene: TRBV15

CDR3 DNA: TGTGCCAGCAGCTCCCGGGCCTACTCGGGACGGGGGGACACAGATACGCAGTATTTT
CDR3 protein: CASSSRAYSGRGDTDTQYF
clone size: -
D gene: TRBD2
J gene: TRBJ2-3
V gene: TRBV7-2

CDR3 DNA: TGTGCCAGCAGCTTATATCTCACGGGAGGGGATGGCTACACCTTC
CDR3 protein: CASSLYLTGGDGYTF
clone size: many
D gene: -
J gene: TRBJ1-2
V gene: TRBV7-2

CDR3 DNA: TGCGCCAGCAGCCAGGGACGCCACGAGAGCACTGAAGCTTTCTTT
CDR3 protein: CASSQGRHESTEAFF
clone size: few
D gene: -
J gene: TRBJ1-1
V gene: TRBV5-1

CDR3 DNA: TGTGCCAGCAGCGCGACTAGCGGGGAGTACAATGAGCAGTTCTTC
CDR3 protein: CASSATSGEYNEQFF
clone size: many
D gene: TRBD2
J gene: TRBJ2-1
V gene: TRBV5-4

CDR3 DNA: TGTGCCAGCAGCTTATTAGCGGGGCCCTTCTACGAGCAGTACTTC
CDR3 protein: CASSLLAGPFYEQYF
clone size: -
D gene: TRBD2
J gene: TRBJ2-7
V gene: TRBV7-8

CDR3 DNA: TGCGCCAGCAGCTCCGACGGCGGTAGCAATCAGCCCCAGCATTTT
CDR3 protein: CASSSDGGSNQPQHF
clone size: -
D gene: -
J gene: TRBJ1-5
V gene: TRBV5-1

CDR3 DNA: TGTGCCAGCAGTCCCTTGAACGTAGGCCCCAATGAGCAGTTCTTC
CDR3 protein: CASSPLNVGPNEQFF
clone size: -
D gene: -
J gene: TRBJ2-1
V gene: TRBV12-3/TRBV12-4

CDR3 DNA: TGCAGTGCCCCCCCGGGACTCCTCACAACGAGCACAGATACGCAGTATTTT
CDR3 protein: CSAPPGLLTTSTDTQYF
clone size: -
D gene: -
J gene: TRBJ2-3
V gene: TRBV20-1

CDR3 DNA: TGTGCCAGCAGCTACGGGGGGCGAAGGACAGATACGCAGTATTTT
CDR3 protein: CASSYGGRRTDTQYF
clone size: -
D gene: -
J gene: TRBJ2-3
V gene: TRBV7-3

CDR3 DNA: TGTGCCAGCAGCATGTGGGACAGCTCCTACAATGAGCAGTTCTTC
CDR3 protein: CASSMWDSSYNEQFF
clone size: few
D gene: TRBD1
J gene: TRBJ2-1
V gene: TRBV6-5

CDR3 DNA: TGCAATGCTAGCCCCAGCACAGATACGCAGTATTTT
CDR3 protein: CNASPSTDTQYF
clone size: -
D gene: -
J gene: TRBJ2-3
V gene: TRBV20-1

CDR3 DNA: TGCGCCAGCAGCCAAGATTGGGGCCCGACAGGGGACGGATATGGCTACACCTTC
CDR3 protein: CASSQDWGPTGDGYGYTF
clone size: -
D gene: TRBD1
J gene: TRBJ1-2
V gene: TRBV4-3

CDR3 DNA: TGCGCCAGCAGCCCGGGAGCTTCTTACAATGAGCAGTTCTTC
CDR3 protein: CASSPGASYNEQFF
clone size: -
D gene: -
J gene: TRBJ2-1
V gene: TRBV5-1

CDR3 DNA: TGTGCCATCAGTGGGCGAACCCAAGGGGAAGACACCATATATTTT
CDR3 protein: CAISGRTQGEDTIYF
clone size: -
D gene: -
J gene: TRBJ1-3
V gene: TRBV10-3